The 16 T cell receptor beta chains listed next were all sequenced from one sample in a study of shared clonotypes between healthy human individuals. Repertoires were generated with immunoSEQ multiplex PCR, while TCRdb's copy carries only in-frame clones and drops some. The sample carries 2 million to 2.5 million clones, approximately 94% recorded once. What was sequenced was naive CD4+ T cells sorted from blood. This sample's subset: CD45RA+ positively selected. Receptors were obtained from a man younger than 30 in good health.

The chain combines TRBV5-6 with TRBJ1-6; the match to TRBD1 covers 7 bases. This CDR3 is 17 amino acids long. Looked up from germline, CDR1 is SGHDT and CDR2 is YYEEEE. V lost 3 bases to trimming and J lost 5 bases; unmatched junction nucleotides: 11. CDR3 protein: CASSSSYRGKDNSPLHF. For the CDR3, the DNA is TGTGCCAGCAGCTCTTCCTACAGGGGCAAAGATAATTCACCCCTCCACTTT. The whole variable domain, filled in from reference TRBV5-6 and TRBJ1-6, reads DAGVTQSPTHLIKTRGQQVTLRCSPKSGHDTVSWYQQALGQGPQFIFQYYEEEERQRGNFPDRFSGHQFPNYSSELNVNALLLGDSALYLCASSSSYRGKDNSPLHFGNGTRLTVT.

This clone occurred a few times. V gene TRBV19 combines with J gene TRBJ2-2; maybe TRBD1 (6 bases). This CDR3 is built from 13 residues. Germline CDR1 LNHDA, CDR2 SQIVND (reference sequence). V lost 10 bases and J lost 2, with 11 bases in between. CDR3 sequence: CATSTGNTGELFF. The DNA of the CDR3 is TGTGCCACGTCGACAGGAAACACCGGGGAGCTGTTTTTT.

The chain is built from TRBV5-1 and TRBJ1-6, with D unresolved. The CDR3 covers 15 residues. The germline CDR1 and CDR2 sequences are SGHRS and YFSETQ. The V gene lost 0 bases and the J gene lost 9 bases, with 13 bases spanning the gap. The CDR3 is CASSLERAVGSPLHF. DNA of the CDR3: TGCGCCAGCAGCTTGGAACGGGCGGTTGGTTCACCCCTCCACTTT. Full variable domain (rest looked up from reference TRBV5-1 and TRBJ1-6): KAGVTQTPRYLIKTRGQQVTLSCSPISGHRSVSWYQQTPGQGLQFLFEYFSETQRNKGNFPGRFSGRQFSNSRSEMNVSTLELGDSALYLCASSLERAVGSPLHFGNGTRLTVT.

The chain links TRBV2 to TRBJ2-3; TRBD1 agrees at 7 bases. The V gene's germline CDR1 is SNHLY and CDR2 FYNNEI. The CDR3 spans 15 residues. Trimming at V came to 4 bases and at J to 2 bases, leaving 6 bases not matched to a gene. The CDR3 region has the DNA TGTGCCAGCAGTGGGACAGGCACACCCACAGATACGCAGTATTTT. Amino acid sequence: CASSGTGTPTDTQYF.

The chain combines TRBV5-1 with TRBJ2-5; TRBD1 might be the D (6 bases). The CDR3 covers 13 residues. Germline V lookup: CDR1 SGHRS, CDR2 YFSETQ. Trimming removed 6 bases at V and 5 bases at J, with 14 bases between. This CDR3 reads CASTHEGVETQYF. The CDR3 DNA follows: TGCGCCAGCACCCATGAGGGGGTGGAGACCCAGTACTTC.

Only one count was recorded for this clone. The gene calls are TRBV30 and TRBJ1-1; D gene ambiguous. The CDR3 is 12 residues long. Trimming took off 0 bases at V and 4 bases at J, with 6 bases between the two ends. Germline CDR1 is GTSNPN and CDR2 is SVGIG (reference sequence). CDR3 in DNA: TGTGCCTGGAGTGTAAGGCCCACTGAAGCTTTCTTT. Its translation: CAWSVRPTEAFF.

This chain links TRBV15 with TRBJ1-3; D remains unclear. Trimming took 6 bases from V and 0 from J, leaving 3 bases between them. Per the germline V gene, CDR1 is LNHNV and CDR2 is YYDKDF (reference sequence). The CDR3 sequence is 12 residues long. CDR3 DNA: TGTGCCACCAGGGCCTCTGGAAACACCATATATTTT. It encodes CATRASGNTIYF.

V usage is TRBV7-9 and J usage is TRBJ2-5, with D possibly TRBD2 on 6 matching bases. V shed 7 bases and J shed 4 bases, with 19 bases lying between them. Germline CDR1 SEHNR, CDR2 FQNEAQ (reference sequence). The CDR3 runs to 15 residues. The CDR3 DNA follows: TGTGCCAGCAACGCAGGGCGGGGTTGGATAGAGACCCAGTACTTC. It codes for CASNAGRGWIETQYF.

V usage is TRBV10-3 and J usage is TRBJ1-2, with D hard to call. Trimming cost V 1 base and J 2 bases, with 5 bases left between them. The CDR3 consists of 13 residues. From germline, CDR1 is ENHRY and CDR2 SYGVKD. The CDR3 sequence: CAISEWSNYGYTF. CDR3 nucleotide sequence: TGTGCCATCAGTGAGTGGAGCAACTATGGCTACACCTTC.

The chain is built from TRBV5-4 and TRBJ2-2; TRBD1 matches at 7 bases. This CDR3 region has 16 residues. J was trimmed by 0 bases and V by 4 bases; bases with no gene match: 6. The germline V gene encodes CDR1 SGHNT and CDR2 YYREEE (reference sequence). In DNA form, the CDR3 reads TGTGCCAGCAGCCTAGGGGGACAGACGAACACCGGGGAGCTGTTTTTT. This gives the protein CASSLGGQTNTGELFF. The entire variable domain, with the rest obtained from reference TRBV5-4 and TRBJ2-2, is as follows: ETGVTQSPTHLIKTRGQQVTLRCSSQSGHNTVSWYQQALGQGPQFIFQYYREEENGRGNFPPRFSGLQFPNYSSELNVNALELDDSALYLCASSLGGQTNTGELFFGEGSRLTVL.

The rearrangement uses TRBV23-1 and TRBJ2-5, with D uncertain. TRBV23-1 is given ORF status, its function remaining uncertain. CDR3 length equals 20 residues. Trimming removed 1 base from V and 1 base from J, with 25 bases in between. CDR3 in amino acids: CASSQCSCTHLKPRQETQYF. CDR3 bases: TGCGCCAGCAGTCAATGTTCCTGCACCCACCTAAAGCCCCGCCAAGAGACCCAGTACTTC.

In the case of this clone: Relative to the germline gene, one junction end is altered; a read error may explain this. The same CDR3 is also encoded by other DNA sequences in this sample. The J gene is TRBJ1-5, the V gene TRBV2; D not resolved. This CDR3 region has 14 residues. Germline CDR1 reads SNHLY; CDR2 reads FYNNEI. For the CDR3, the DNA is TGTGCCAGCAGCGAAGTAGTAAGCAATCAGCCCCAGCATTTT. The encoded protein is CASSEVVSNQPQHF. Full variable domain (rest looked up from reference TRBV2 and TRBJ1-5): EPEVTQTPSHQVTQMGQEVILRCVPISNHLYFYWYRQILGQKVEFLVSFYNNEISEKSEIFDDQFSVERPDGSNFTLKIRSTKLEDSAMYFCASSEVVSNQPQHFGDGTRLSIL.

The chain carries TRBV11-2 and TRBJ2-7, with D possibly matching TRBD1 (6 bases). V was trimmed by 5 bases and J by 2 bases, leaving 10 bases between them. The length of the CDR3 is 13 residues. Germline V gene lookup returns CDR1 SGHAT and CDR2 FQNNGV. CDR3 sequence (DNA): TGTGCCAGCAGCCGGACAGAAACCTACGAGCAGTACTTC. This gives the protein CASSRTETYEQYF.

This chain joins TRBV18 and TRBJ1-4; no clear D. CDR3 length equals 15 residues. Trimming pared 6 bases from V and 4 bases from J, leaving 15 bases between. CDR1 and CDR2 from the germline V gene are KGHSH and LQKENI. The CDR3 loop is CASSPSRNFNEKLFF. DNA of the CDR3: TGTGCCAGCTCCCCAAGCCGCAATTTTAATGAAAAACTGTTTTTT.

The V and J genes are TRBV6-1 and TRBJ2-1, with D hard to call. V lost 2 bases to trimming and J lost 0 bases, with 8 bases between them. CDR1 and CDR2 from the germline V gene are MNHNS and SASEGT. This CDR3 region has 15 residues. Written as DNA, the CDR3 is TGTGCCAGCAGTGAATCCCCAAGCTCCTACAATGAGCAGTTCTTC. Protein: CASSESPSSYNEQFF.

The V gene is TRBV11-3, the J gene TRBJ1-5, with 9 bases identical to TRBD1. V was pared by 1 base and J by 3 bases, with 10 bases of the junction left unmatched. The CDR3 sequence is 18 residues long. Per germline, CDR1 SGHNT and CDR2 YENEEA. DNA for the CDR3: TGTGCCAGCAGCTTAGGGATCCGGGACAGGGCGAACAATCAGCCCCAGCATTTT. Translation: CASSLGIRDRANNQPQHF.